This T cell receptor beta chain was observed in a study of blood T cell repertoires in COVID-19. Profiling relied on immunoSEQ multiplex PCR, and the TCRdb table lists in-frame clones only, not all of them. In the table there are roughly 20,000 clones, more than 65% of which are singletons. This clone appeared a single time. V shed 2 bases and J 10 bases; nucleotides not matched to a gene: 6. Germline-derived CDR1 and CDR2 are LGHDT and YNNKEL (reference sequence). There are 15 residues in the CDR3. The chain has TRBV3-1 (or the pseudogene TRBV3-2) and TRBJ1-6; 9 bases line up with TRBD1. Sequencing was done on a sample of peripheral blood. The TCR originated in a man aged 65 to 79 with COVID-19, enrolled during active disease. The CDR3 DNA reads TGTGCCAGCAGCCAAAGACAGGGGGAGAGCTCACCCCTCCACTTT. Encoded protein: CASSQRQGESSPLHF.